The clone carrying this TCR beta chain is medium-sized in the sample. Genes and germline come from the mouse. Read sequence stops 1 residue before the CDR3 end, and the germline J gene provides the missing end. Trimming took 6 bases from V and 5 from J; bases not matched to a gene: 7. This CDR3 spans 14 amino acids. From germline, CDR1 is SGHND and CDR2 FRSKSL. Time point given: mouse harvest day 14 after allogeneic transplant. Mouse grafts combined 10^7 T-cell-depleted bone marrow cells with 10^6 splenic CD5+ T cells. Tissues came from B6→BALB/c major-mismatch GVHD mice at day 7 or 14. The record originates from a study of tissue T cells after allogeneic stem cell transplantation. The data were produced by immunoSEQ multiplex PCR, yet TCRdb's version contains in-frame clones alone and is incomplete. This sample yields under 3,000 clones, of which 45% to 60% are seen a single time; 33% belongs to the top ten.

V is TRBV15 and J is TRBJ2-7, with 10 bases lining up with TRBD1. This TCR derives from a female BALB/c mouse given C57BL/6 T cells with graft-versus-host disease after an allogeneic hematopoietic cell transplant. The sequencing sample was made of lymph node tissue. The covered CDR3 bases are TGTGCCAGCAGCCTGACAGGGGGCTACCATGAACAGTAC. Its protein is CASSLTGGYHEQY. The entire CDR3 protein reads CASSLTGGYHEQYF.